The text below deals with one TCR beta chain. Antigen unknown. The data stem from a study of shared clonotypes between healthy human individuals. Study as a whole: Used for every donor were three CD4 naive, three CD4 memory, two CD8 naive and one CD8 memory plate.

CD45RO-negative, CCR7-positively selected cells formed the naive CD8 fraction, excluding terminally differentiated effector memory CD45RA+ cells. General study findings and limits: Memory subsets generally showed smaller estimated richness than naive subsets did.

V lost 4 bases and J 3 bases, leaving 9 bases between the germline ends. CDR1 is SQVTM, CDR2 ANQGSEA, per germline. The CDR3 loop spans 12 amino acids. Each cell subset's genomic DNA was divided evenly among several immunoSEQ plates. Original processing methods: Owing to the provision of junction-only sequences devoid of quality scores by immunoSEQ, filtering differed. This table comes from immunoSEQ multiplex PCR, and its TCRdb copy is limited to in-frame clones, with some not included. The DNA was the basis for D and trimming; V, J and clone size are from that table. The table has roughly 550,000 clones, around 95% seen once.

This sequence joins TRBV29-1 and TRBJ1-2; D gene ambiguous. This sequence originates from a woman aged 25 to 39 in good health. Sequenced: naive CD8+ T cells sorted from blood. The CDR3 DNA reads as TGCAGCGTTGTGGCTGGGGACTATGGCTACACCTTC. It codes for CSVVAGDYGYTF.